This is a list of T cell receptor beta chains from one sample in a study of CD4+ T cells in melanoma. Sequencing was performed with immunoSEQ multiplex PCR; in TCRdb, only in-frame clones are kept and a portion is missing. The sample holds approximately 9,500 clones, less than 80% seen once. The sequenced sample was cells from a culture (not recorded whether cultured in vitro). These TCRs come from a human donor with melanoma. Both conserved end residues are part of each CDR3. A D gene is named only where the DNA matches it firmly. For some rows the clone size is stated as once, few or many, or as a class when expanded; others skip it.

clone_size	v_call	j_call	d_call	cdr3_nt	cdr3_aa
few	TRBV7-3	TRBJ2-2	.	TGTGCCAGCAGCTTAGCACGGAACACCGGGGAGCTGTTTTTT	CASSLARNTGELFF
.	TRBV7-2	TRBJ1-2	.	TGTGCCAGCAGCTTCTACTATGGCTACACCTTC	CASSFYYGYTF
few	TRBV7-9	TRBJ2-7	TRBD1	TGTGCCAGCAGCGGGACAGGGCCGGGGGAGCAGTACTTC	CASSGTGPGEQYF
.	TRBV5-6	TRBJ1-1	.	TGTGCCAGCAGCTTGGCCCGAAACCCGAAAGCTTTCTTT	CASSLARNPKAFF
.	TRBV18	TRBJ2-5	.	TGTGCCAGCTCACCATCACACTCACAAGAGACCCAGTACTTC	CASSPSHSQETQYF
.	TRBV15	TRBJ2-6	.	TGTGCCACCAGCAAGTCCGCAGGCAACTCTGGGGCCAACGTCCTGACTTTC	CATSKSAGNSGANVLTF
.	TRBV6-6	TRBJ2-2	TRBD1	TGTGCCAGCTCCACAGGGGTTAGGACCGGGGAGCTGTTTTTT	CASSTGVRTGELFF
once	TRBV7-8	TRBJ2-7	.	TGTGCCAGCAGCTTAGAACAGAGCTCCTACGAGCAGTACTTC	CASSLEQSSYEQYF
.	TRBV11-2	TRBJ2-3	.	TGTGCCAGCAGCACCCAAGTTCGCGCCTACACAGATACGCAGTATTTT	CASSTQVRAYTDTQYF
.	TRBV19	TRBJ1-3	.	TGTGCCAGTAGTATCCTCGGACCCTCTGGAAACACCATATATTTT	CASSILGPSGNTIYF
.	TRBV7-2	TRBJ1-2	TRBD1	TGTGCCAGCAGCACCCGGGACAGCTATGGCTACACCTTC	CASSTRDSYGYTF
.	TRBV7-8	TRBJ1-3	.	TGTGCCAGCAGCCACCAAATCCAAAAGTTTAATCGCTCTGGAAACACCATATATTTT	CASSHQIQKFNRSGNTIYF
.	TRBV5-1	TRBJ2-6	.	TGCGCCAGCAGCTCTCGGGACGGCGGCTCTGGGGCCAACGTCCTGACTTTC	CASSSRDGGSGANVLTF
medium-sized	TRBV29-1	TRBJ1-1	.	TGCAGCGTTTTTAAGGGAAGGGCTTTCTTT	CSVFKGRAFF
.	TRBV21-1	TRBJ1-5	.	TGTGCCAGCAGCAACCAGGGAATTCAGCCCCAGCATTTT	CASSNQGIQPQHF
.	TRBV10-3	TRBJ2-3	.	TGTGCCATCAGTGAGCCAAGGAATACAACGCAGTATTTT	CAISEPRNTTQYF
once	TRBV7-9	TRBJ2-1	TRBD2	TGTGCCAGCAGGGGGCGGGGGATCGGCGATGAGCAGTTCTTC	CASRGRGIGDEQFF
.	TRBV7-9	TRBJ1-2	TRBD1	TGTGCCAGCAGCTTCAACCGGGGACAGAGTGTCTACTATGGCTACACCTTC	CASSFNRGQSVYYGYTF
few	TRBV27	TRBJ1-6	.	TGTGCCAGCAGTTTGGTTTCTCCTTCGCTCACTAGGGTCCACTTT	CASSLVSPSLTRVHF
few	TRBV7-6	TRBJ2-5	TRBD2	TGTGCCAGCAGCTCAACCACCGCGGGACTAGCGGAGACCCAGTACTTC	CASSSTTAGLAETQYF
.	TRBV2	TRBJ1-1	TRBD1	TGTGCCAGCAGTGAAGCCCCAGGGGGCCTTCTCTACACTGAAGCTTTCTTT	CASSEAPGGLLYTEAFF
.	TRBV18	TRBJ2-7	.	TGTGCCAGCTCATCGACCCTACAGGGTCCCCACGAGCAGTACTTC	CASSSTLQGPHEQYF
.	TRBV5-8	TRBJ2-1	.	TGTGCCAGCAGCTTGGGGGAAATCAATGAGCAGTTCTTC	CASSLGEINEQFF
.	TRBV2	TRBJ2-3	TRBD2	TGTGCCAGCGCCTTTCTAGCGGGGGGCACAGATACGCAGTATTTT	CASAFLAGGTDTQYF
.	TRBV7-8	TRBJ1-6	.	TGTGCCAGCAGCTTAGGGGTTGGGGCAGAATCACCCCTCCACTTT	CASSLGVGAESPLHF
few	TRBV14	TRBJ1-1	.	TGTGCCAGCAGACCGGGACCGCTTGGGGAAGCTTTCTTT	CASRPGPLGEAFF
.	TRBV27	TRBJ1-5	.	TGTGCCAGCAGTTTATCAAGAAGCCAGCCCCAGCATTTT	CASSLSRSQPQHF
.	TRBV11-1	TRBJ2-3	.	TGTGCCAGCAGCCACCCGAGGTTAGCGTGGAGCACAGATACGCAGTATTTT	CASSHPRLAWSTDTQYF
.	TRBV10-2	TRBJ2-3	.	TGCGCCAGCAGGGGCGGAGATACGCAGTATTTT	CASRGGDTQYF
.	TRBV2	TRBJ1-1	.	TGTGCCAGCAGAGTCCTGGGTAACACTGAAGCTTTCTTT	CASRVLGNTEAFF
.	TRBV6-6	TRBJ2-7	.	TGTGCCAGCAGGGAGGGGGCGGGCAGCCTCTACGAGCAGTACTTC	CASREGAGSLYEQYF
.	TRBV5-6	TRBJ2-7	TRBD1	TGTGCCAGCAGGATAGACAGGGGGAATTTACAAGCCTACGAGCAGTACTTC	CASRIDRGNLQAYEQYF
.	TRBV9	TRBJ2-3	.	TGTGCCAGCAGCGTAGGGCCCCACACAGATACGCAGTATTTT	CASSVGPHTDTQYF
.	TRBV18	TRBJ1-6	.	TGTGCCAGCTCTCAACAGGGCTCCTATAATTCACCCCTCCACTTT	CASSQQGSYNSPLHF
.	TRBV7-7	TRBJ2-1	.	TGTGCTAGCAGCCCCCAAGCCCATTCCTACAATGAGCAGTTCTTC	CASSPQAHSYNEQFF
.	TRBV6-6	TRBJ2-7	.	TGTGCCAGCAGTCCCGAATTCGAGCAGTACTTC	CASSPEFEQYF
.	TRBV6-5	TRBJ2-1	.	TGTGCCAGCCGGACTTCCACCGGGTACAATGAGCAGTTCTTC	CASRTSTGYNEQFF
.	TRBV5-6	TRBJ1-5	TRBD1	TGTGCCAGCAGCTTGGGGACAGGTTATCAGCCCCAGCATTTT	CASSLGTGYQPQHF
.	TRBV11-2	TRBJ1-3	.	TGTGCCAGCACCCAAACCCAAAACACCATATATTTT	CASTQTQNTIYF
.	TRBV19	TRBJ2-7	TRBD1	TGTGCCAGTAGTTTCGCAGCAGGGGGATCCTACGAGCAGTACTTC	CASSFAAGGSYEQYF
.	TRBV7-9	TRBJ2-1	.	TGTGCCAGCAGACTCAGAGGTGACAATGAGCAGTTCTTC	CASRLRGDNEQFF
once	TRBV6-1	TRBJ2-1	TRBD1	TGTGCCAGCAGGCGGGCAGGGGGCGCCTGGGATGAGCAGTTCTTC	CASRRAGGAWDEQFF
.	TRBV30	TRBJ2-3	.	TGTGCCTGGAGCCACAGGGAGAGCACAGATACGCAGTATTTT	CAWSHRESTDTQYF
few	TRBV15	TRBJ1-5	.	TGTGCCACCAGCAGAGATGGTTGGCAGCCCCAGCATTTT	CATSRDGWQPQHF
.	TRBV15	TRBJ2-2	.	TGTGCCACCAGGGGGCCGAACACCGGGGAGCTGTTTTTT	CATRGPNTGELFF
.	TRBV10-2	TRBJ1-1	TRBD1	TGCGCCAGCAGTGGAGGACAGGGCGGGTTCTGGACGGAAGCTTTCTTT	CASSGGQGGFWTEAFF